Listed below are T cell receptor beta chains from one sample, sequenced in a study of OX40 agonist ivuxolimab in advanced cancers. Sequencing was performed with immunoSEQ multiplex PCR; in TCRdb, only in-frame clones are kept and a portion is missing. In the table there are tens of thousands of clones, approximately 84% of which are singletons. Here the sequenced sample was CD4+ or CD8+ T cells sorted from blood, taken in a trial of the OX40 agonist ivuxolimab. Receptors originate from an adult with an advanced solid tumor such as melanoma, head and neck, liver or kidney cancer. Both conserved end residues are part of each CDR3. Fields, in order: clone size, V gene, D gene, J gene, CDR3 DNA, CDR3 protein. The D gene is left open where the match is weak. For some rows the clone size is stated as once, few or many, or as a class when expanded; others skip it.

-	TRBV10-3	-	TRBJ2-5	TGTGCCATCAGCGGACTGGAAGGGCCCCAGTACTTC	CAISGLEGPQYF
-	TRBV4-1	TRBD1	TRBJ1-3	TGCGCCAGCAGCCAAGATCCAGGGGGGAACACCATATATTTT	CASSQDPGGNTIYF
-	TRBV30	-	TRBJ2-7	TGTGCCTGGAGTGGGGGGGCAGCGAGTTCAAGTGCCTACGAGCAGTACTTC	CAWSGGAASSSAYEQYF
few	TRBV7-2	-	TRBJ1-6	TGTGCCAGCAGCTATACAGGGATTTCACCCCTCCACTTT	CASSYTGISPLHF
-	TRBV7-9	-	TRBJ1-5	TGTGCCAGCAGCTTACTTGGTCAGCCCCAGCATTTT	CASSLLGQPQHF
-	TRBV5-1	TRBD1	TRBJ2-3	TGCGCCAGCAGCTCAGGGGGCTCCACAGATACGCAGTATTTT	CASSSGGSTDTQYF
-	TRBV16	TRBD1	TRBJ1-2	TGTGCCAGCAGCCACTATCAGGGGGCCCCGTCCGACGGCTATGGCTACACCTTC	CASSHYQGAPSDGYGYTF
-	TRBV7-9	TRBD1	TRBJ1-6	TGTGCCAGCAGCTTACGGGACAGTCGCTCCTATAATTCACCCCTCCACTTT	CASSLRDSRSYNSPLHF
few	TRBV5-1	-	TRBJ2-2	TGCGCCAGCAGCTTGGAGGGGGGAGACACCGGGGAGCTGTTTTTT	CASSLEGGDTGELFF
-	TRBV9	-	TRBJ2-5	TGTGCCAGCAGCGTAGGCTACCGGCGAAGAGGAGAGACCCAGTACTTC	CASSVGYRRRGETQYF
-	TRBV7-2	-	TRBJ2-1	TGTGCCAGCAGCTTAGCGCGGCAGTACAATGAGCAGTTCTTC	CASSLARQYNEQFF
-	TRBV19	-	TRBJ1-5	TGTGCCAGTAGTAACGGGTATAGCAATCAGCCCCAGCATTTT	CASSNGYSNQPQHF
-	TRBV7-2	-	TRBJ2-7	TGTGCCAGCAGCGTGGGACTGGGCTCCTACGAGCAGTACTTC	CASSVGLGSYEQYF
-	TRBV18	-	TRBJ1-1	TGTGCCAGCTCACCATCGATGGAGTGGGATTGGAACACTGAAGCTTTCTTT	CASSPSMEWDWNTEAFF
-	TRBV7-3	-	TRBJ2-2	TGTGCCAGCAGCACTAAAAACACCGGGGAGCTGTTTTTT	CASSTKNTGELFF
once	TRBV19	TRBD2	TRBJ2-3	TGTGCCAGTAGTCCCCGTGAAGCGGGAGTGGTAGATACGCAGTATTTT	CASSPREAGVVDTQYF
-	TRBV7-2	TRBD2	TRBJ2-7	TGTGCCAGCAGCCCTTCCAGCGCGGGGGGCTACGAGCAGTACTTC	CASSPSSAGGYEQYF
-	TRBV28	TRBD1	TRBJ2-7	TGTGCCAGCAGTTCCCGACAGGGGAGATCCTACGAGCAGTACTTC	CASSSRQGRSYEQYF
-	TRBV7-8	-	TRBJ1-5	TGTGCCAGCAGCTCCCACAGGGACCAGCCCCAGCATTTT	CASSSHRDQPQHF
-	TRBV5-6	TRBD1	TRBJ2-5	TGTGCCAGCAGCATGACAGGGGGAGAGACCCAGTACTTC	CASSMTGGETQYF
once	TRBV19	-	TRBJ1-5	TGTGCCAGTAGTATAGGGGACACCAATCAGCCCCAGCATTTT	CASSIGDTNQPQHF
-	TRBV2	-	TRBJ1-1	TGTGCCAGCAGTTTGTACGGGGGCATCTGGGACACTGAAGCTTTCTTT	CASSLYGGIWDTEAFF
-	TRBV2	-	TRBJ1-1	TGTGCCAGCAGAGCGGGACTCTCGAACACTGAAGCTTTCTTT	CASRAGLSNTEAFF
-	TRBV6-5	-	TRBJ1-4	TGTGCCAGCAGCGACCGGGAAATCGGCGAAAAACTGTTTTTT	CASSDREIGEKLFF
once	TRBV10-3	-	TRBJ2-7	TGTGCCATCCCGAGGGTCAGGGCGGTTTCCTACGAGCAGTACTTC	CAIPRVRAVSYEQYF
-	TRBV2	TRBD2	TRBJ2-5	TGTGCCAGCAGTTTCGCTAGCGGGGGGCCCGAAGAGACCCAGTACTTC	CASSFASGGPEETQYF
-	TRBV20-1	-	TRBJ1-4	TGCAGTGCTAGGGGGATTGAAAAACTGTTTTTT	CSARGIEKLFF
-	TRBV2	TRBD2	TRBJ2-2	TGTGCCAGCAAACCAGGGACTAGTCCGACCGGGGAGCTGTTTTTT	CASKPGTSPTGELFF
-	TRBV30	TRBD1	TRBJ2-6	TGTGCCTGGAGTGTCCGGCAGGGGGCGACCAGGGCCAACGTCCTGACTTTC	CAWSVRQGATRANVLTF
-	TRBV4-1	TRBD2	TRBJ2-3	TGCGCCAGCAGCCAACCAGCGGGAGCTAGCACAGATACGCAGTATTTT	CASSQPAGASTDTQYF
-	TRBV11-2	-	TRBJ2-3	TGTGCCAGCAGCGCCAGCCGGAGCACAGATACGCAGTATTTT	CASSASRSTDTQYF
once	TRBV5-6	TRBD1	TRBJ1-4	TGTGCCAGCGGACCCCGGGACAGGACTAAAAAACTGTTTTTT	CASGPRDRTKKLFF
few	TRBV28	-	TRBJ2-6	TGTGCCAGCAGTCCAGACAGCTCTGGGGCCAACGTCCTGACTTTC	CASSPDSSGANVLTF
-	TRBV4-3	-	TRBJ1-6	TGCGCCAGCAGCCAAGAGACCGCCAAGTCTTCACCCCTCCACTTT	CASSQETAKSSPLHF
-	TRBV2	-	TRBJ1-2	TGTGCCAGCAACCAACCTGGGGACTATGGCTACACCTTC	CASNQPGDYGYTF
-	TRBV5-4	TRBD2	TRBJ2-1	TGTGCCAGCAGCTTTCCGGGACTAGCGGGAGGGAGCGATGAGCAGTTCTTC	CASSFPGLAGGSDEQFF
-	TRBV28	-	TRBJ1-1	TGTGCCAGCAGTTTATGGCAGGGTGGCACTGAAGCTTTCTTT	CASSLWQGGTEAFF
-	TRBV7-9	-	TRBJ1-4	TGTGCCAGCAGTCCCTCGGGAGTAGAAGAAAAACTGTTTTTT	CASSPSGVEEKLFF
-	TRBV4-3	-	TRBJ1-6	TGCGCCAGCAGCCAAGTTTCTCCCGGGAGTCAGGGCTCACCCCTCCACTTT	CASSQVSPGSQGSPLHF
-	TRBV4-1	TRBD2	TRBJ2-3	TGCGCCAGCAGCCAAGATGGGACTAGCGGGATCGGGGATACGCAGTATTTT	CASSQDGTSGIGDTQYF
-	TRBV27	-	TRBJ2-3	TGTGCCAGCAGTTCAGCAAGTACAGATACGCAGTATTTT	CASSSASTDTQYF
-	TRBV6-1	TRBD1	TRBJ1-1	TGTGCCAGCAGTGGAATCAGGGGGCCCATGAACACTGAAGCTTTCTTT	CASSGIRGPMNTEAFF